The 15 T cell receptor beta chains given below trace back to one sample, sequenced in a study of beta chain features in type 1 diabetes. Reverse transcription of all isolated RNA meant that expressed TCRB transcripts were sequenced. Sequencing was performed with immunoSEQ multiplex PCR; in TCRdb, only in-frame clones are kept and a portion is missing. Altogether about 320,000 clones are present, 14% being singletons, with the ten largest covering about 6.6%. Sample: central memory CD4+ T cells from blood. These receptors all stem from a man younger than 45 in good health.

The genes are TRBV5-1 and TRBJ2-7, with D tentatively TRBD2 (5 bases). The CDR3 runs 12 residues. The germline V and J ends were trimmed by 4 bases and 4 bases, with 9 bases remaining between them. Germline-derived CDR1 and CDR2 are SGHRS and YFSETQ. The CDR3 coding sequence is TGCGCCAGCAGCCGGGAAGGATACGAGCAGTACTTC. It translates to CASSREGYEQYF.

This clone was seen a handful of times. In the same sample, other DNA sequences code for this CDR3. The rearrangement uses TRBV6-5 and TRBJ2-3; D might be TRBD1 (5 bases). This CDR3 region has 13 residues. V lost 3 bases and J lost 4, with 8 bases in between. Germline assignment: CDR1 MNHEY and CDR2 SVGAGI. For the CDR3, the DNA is TGTGCCAGCAGTTATAGGGGCCCAGATACGCAGTATTTT. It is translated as CASSYRGPDTQYF.

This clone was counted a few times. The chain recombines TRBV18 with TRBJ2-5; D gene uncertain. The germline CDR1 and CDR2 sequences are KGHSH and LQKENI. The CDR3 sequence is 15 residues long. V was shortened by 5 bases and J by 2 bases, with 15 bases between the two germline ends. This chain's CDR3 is CASSSFRTEQETQYF. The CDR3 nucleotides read TGTGCCAGCTCATCCTTCAGGACGGAGCAAGAGACCCAGTACTTC.

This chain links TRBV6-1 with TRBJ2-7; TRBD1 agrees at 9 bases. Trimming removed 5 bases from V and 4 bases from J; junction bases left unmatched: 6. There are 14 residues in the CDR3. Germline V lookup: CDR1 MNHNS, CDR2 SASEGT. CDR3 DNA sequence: TGTGCCAGCAGTTGGACAGGGGAAGTGTACGAGCAGTACGTC. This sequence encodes CASSWTGEVYEQYV.

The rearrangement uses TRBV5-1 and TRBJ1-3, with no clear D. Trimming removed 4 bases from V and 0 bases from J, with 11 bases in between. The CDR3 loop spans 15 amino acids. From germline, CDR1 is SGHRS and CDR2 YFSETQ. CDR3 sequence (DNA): TGCGCCAGCAGCGGTTCGGCGAGCTCTGGAAACACCATATATTTT. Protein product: CASSGSASSGNTIYF.

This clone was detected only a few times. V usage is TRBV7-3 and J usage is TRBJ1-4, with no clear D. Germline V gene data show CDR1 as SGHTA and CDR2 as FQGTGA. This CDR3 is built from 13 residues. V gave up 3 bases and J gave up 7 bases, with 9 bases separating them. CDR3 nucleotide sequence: TGTGCCAGCAGCTTGACACTAACTGAAAAACTGTTTTTT. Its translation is CASSLTLTEKLFF.

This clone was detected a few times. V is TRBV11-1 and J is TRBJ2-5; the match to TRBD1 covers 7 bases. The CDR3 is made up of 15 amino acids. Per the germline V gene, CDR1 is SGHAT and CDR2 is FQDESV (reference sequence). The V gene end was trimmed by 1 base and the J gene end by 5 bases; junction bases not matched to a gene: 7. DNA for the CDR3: TGTGCCAGCAGCTTAGAGAGGGGGCTACGGGAGACCCAGTACTTC. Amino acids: CASSLERGLRETQYF. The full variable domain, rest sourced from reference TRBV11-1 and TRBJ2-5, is EAEVAQSPRYKITEKSQAVAFWCDPISGHATLYWYRQILGQGPELLVQFQDESVVDDSQLPKDRFSAERLKGVDSTLKIQPAELGDSAMYLCASSLERGLRETQYFGPGTRLLVL.

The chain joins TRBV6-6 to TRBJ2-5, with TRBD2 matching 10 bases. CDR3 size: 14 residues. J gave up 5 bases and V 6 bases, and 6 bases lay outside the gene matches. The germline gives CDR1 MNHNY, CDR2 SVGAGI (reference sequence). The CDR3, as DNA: TGTGCCAGCAGCCCACTAGCGGGGCGGGAGACCCAGTACTTC. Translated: CASSPLAGRETQYF.

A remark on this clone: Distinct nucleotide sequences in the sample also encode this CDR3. The CDR3 DNA is TGTGCCAGCAGCCCTCAAGAGACCCAGTACTTC. Amino acid sequence: CASSPQETQYF. V gene TRBV7-2 combines with J gene TRBJ2-5; D unresolved. The CDR3 contains 11 residues. V shed 5 bases and J shed 2 bases, with 3 bases lying between them. Per germline, CDR1 SGHTA and CDR2 FQGNSA.

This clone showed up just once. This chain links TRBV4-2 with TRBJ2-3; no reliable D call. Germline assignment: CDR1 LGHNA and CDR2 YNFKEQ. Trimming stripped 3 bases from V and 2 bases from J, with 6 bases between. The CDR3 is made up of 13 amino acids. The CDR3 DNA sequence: TGTGCCAGCAGCCAGAACCCCACAGATACGCAGTATTTT. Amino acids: CASSQNPTDTQYF.

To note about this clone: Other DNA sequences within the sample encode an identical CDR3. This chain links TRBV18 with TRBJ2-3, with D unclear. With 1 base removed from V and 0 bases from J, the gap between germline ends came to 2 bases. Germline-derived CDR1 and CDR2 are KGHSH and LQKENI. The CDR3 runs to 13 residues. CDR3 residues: CASSPQSTDTQYF. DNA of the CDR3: TGTGCCAGCTCACCACAGAGCACAGATACGCAGTATTTT.

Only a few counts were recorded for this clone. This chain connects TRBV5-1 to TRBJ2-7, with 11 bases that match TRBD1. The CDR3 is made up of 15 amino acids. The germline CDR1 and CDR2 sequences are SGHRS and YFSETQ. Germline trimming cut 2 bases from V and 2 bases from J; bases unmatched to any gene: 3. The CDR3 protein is CASSFGTGGPYEQYF. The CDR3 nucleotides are TGCGCCAGCAGCTTTGGGACAGGGGGACCCTACGAGCAGTACTTC. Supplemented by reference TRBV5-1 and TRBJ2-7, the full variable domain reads KAGVTQTPRYLIKTRGQQVTLSCSPISGHRSVSWYQQTPGQGLQFLFEYFSETQRNKGNFPGRFSGRQFSNSRSEMNVSTLELGDSALYLCASSFGTGGPYEQYFGPGTRLTVT.

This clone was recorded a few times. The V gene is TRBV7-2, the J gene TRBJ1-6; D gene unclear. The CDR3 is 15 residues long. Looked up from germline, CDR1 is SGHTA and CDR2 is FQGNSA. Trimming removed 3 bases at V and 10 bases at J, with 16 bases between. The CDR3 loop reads CASSLVVSAGSPLHF. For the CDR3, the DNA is TGTGCCAGCAGCTTGGTAGTGTCCGCCGGGTCACCCCTCCACTTT.

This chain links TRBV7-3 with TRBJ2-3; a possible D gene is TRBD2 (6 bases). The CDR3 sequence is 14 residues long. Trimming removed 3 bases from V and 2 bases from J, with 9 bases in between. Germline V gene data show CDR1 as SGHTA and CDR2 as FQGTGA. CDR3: CASSLGLTTDTQYF. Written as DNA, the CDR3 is TGTGCCAGCAGCTTGGGACTCACCACAGATACGCAGTATTTT.

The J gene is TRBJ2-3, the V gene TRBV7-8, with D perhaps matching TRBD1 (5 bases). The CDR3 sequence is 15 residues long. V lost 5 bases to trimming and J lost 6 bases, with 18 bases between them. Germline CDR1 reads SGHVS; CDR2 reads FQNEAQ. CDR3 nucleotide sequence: TGTGCCAGCAGCCAGACTGGGGCCGCCGGTGATACGCAGTATTTT. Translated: CASSQTGAAGDTQYF.